One and the same sample provided the 29 T cell receptor beta chains below, sequenced in a study of patients and donors after allogeneic stem cell transplantation. Each CDR3 protein gets one entry after TCRdb re-called the RT-PCR reads with MiXCR. The sample has about 230,000 distinct CDR3 sequences; about 14% are singletons. Sequencing was done on a sample of blood, either unsorted or a sorted T cell fraction (not recorded which). The source of these receptors is a human donor who was either an allogeneic HSCT recipient or a stem cell or donor lymphocyte infusion donor (not recorded which). It is not recorded whose cells these are; they may come from a transplant donor.

The sample holds a few counts of this clonotype. This chain links TRBV29-1 with TRBJ2-5; 11 positions match TRBD2. Trimming at V came to 5 bases and at J to 4 bases, leaving 18 bases not matched to a gene. The V gene's germline CDR1 is SQVTM and CDR2 ANQGSEA. CDR3 length equals 18 residues. The CDR3 loop reads CSVQGLAGGIVNLETQYF. The CDR3 nucleotides are TGCAGCGTTCAAGGGCTAGCGGGGGGAATAGTCAACTTAGAGACCCAGTACTTC.

This clonotype was seen repeatedly, ten times or more. This chain links TRBV6-5 with TRBJ2-7; 8 bases fit TRBD1. There are 12 residues in the CDR3. V was clipped by 6 bases and J by 13 bases; unmatched bases: 11. Looked up from germline, CDR1 is MNHEY and CDR2 is SVGAGI. The DNA of the CDR3 is TGTGCCAGCAGGCCCGGCGACAGGGGACTTTACTTC. The encoded protein is CASRPGDRGLYF.

The V and J genes are TRBV18 and TRBJ1-2, with TRBD1 identical over 7 bases. CDR1 KGHSH and CDR2 LQKENI come from the germline V gene. This CDR3 spans 15 amino acids. V shed 2 bases, J shed 4 bases, and the junction held 7 bases outside the gene matches. This CDR3 reads CASSPNRGMGYGYTF. DNA for the CDR3: TGTGCCAGCTCACCAAACAGGGGAATGGGCTATGGCTACACCTTC.

The genes are TRBV7-9 and TRBJ1-5; no clear D gene. V was shortened by 1 base and J by 7 bases, with 5 bases between the two germline ends. The CDR3 is 12 residues long. CDR1 and CDR2 (germline): SEHNR, FQNEAQ (reference sequence). The CDR3 region is CASSLDRQPQHF. CDR3 coding DNA: TGTGCCAGCAGCTTAGATAGGCAGCCCCAGCATTTT.

This chain joins TRBV5-1 and TRBJ2-4, with D perhaps matching TRBD2 (5 bases). CDR3 length: 16 residues. The V gene lost 4 bases and the J gene lost 1 base, with 15 bases spanning the gap. Per the germline V gene, CDR1 is SGHRS and CDR2 is YFSETQ. DNA of the CDR3: TGCGCCAGCAGCGTTGCCCCAACGGGGGCCAAAAACATTCAGTACTTC. As protein: CASSVAPTGAKNIQYF.

This clonotype has ten or more counts. The chain recombines TRBV18 with TRBJ2-7; D call uncertain. This CDR3 is built from 13 residues. Germline assignment: CDR1 KGHSH and CDR2 LQKENI. Trimming removed 1 base at V and 6 bases at J, with 10 bases between. CDR3 loop: CASSPRPESEQYF. CDR3 sequence (DNA): TGTGCCAGCTCACCACGCCCGGAGAGCGAGCAGTACTTC.

There are a few counts of this clonotype. V is TRBV6-1 and J is TRBJ1-5; possibly TRBD1 for D (5 bases). Germline CDR1 MNHNS, CDR2 SASEGT. This CDR3 has 10 amino acids. CDR3 sequence reads: CAGGYQPQHF. The CDR3 nucleotides are TGTGCGGGGGGATATCAGCCCCAGCATTTT.

In its sample, this clonotype was seen many times. The V call is TRBV29-1, the J call TRBJ1-2; maybe TRBD1 (5 bases). The length of the CDR3 is 14 residues. Trimming removed 3 bases at V and 4 bases at J, with 15 bases between. The germline V gene has CDR1 SQVTM and CDR2 ANQGSEA. CDR3 protein: CSVDGRVSGYGYTF. In DNA, the CDR3 is TGCAGCGTTGACGGCAGGGTGTCGGGCTATGGCTACACCTTC.

This clonotype occurred many times. The chain carries TRBV27 and TRBJ1-5; D might be TRBD1 (5 bases). The CDR3 is 15 amino acids. V lost 0 bases and J 5 bases, leaving 11 bases between the germline ends. Germline values: CDR1 MNHEY, CDR2 SMNVEV (reference sequence). The CDR3 region has the DNA TGTGCCAGCAGTTTATCCGGCAGGGCTTATCAGCCCCAGCATTTT. Protein: CASSLSGRAYQPQHF.

This clonotype appeared a few times. The chain couples TRBV10-3 to TRBJ1-1, with 7 bases fitting TRBD1. This CDR3 region has 17 residues. The V segment lost 3 bases and the J segment 0 bases; nucleotides outside the gene matches: 10. CDR1 is ENHRY and CDR2 is SYGVKD in the germline V gene. Here the CDR3 DNA reads TGTGCCATCAGTGACCGCCGGAAGGGGGCTATGAACACTGAAGCTTTCTTT. Protein product: CAISDRRKGAMNTEAFF.

This clonotype was recorded at least ten times. This sequence joins TRBV6-2 or TRBV6-3 and TRBJ1-5; 9 bases are shared with TRBD1. Germline CDR1 reads MNHEY; CDR2 reads SVGEGT. J lost 7 bases, V lost 9 bases, and 10 bases had no gene match. This CDR3 region has 14 residues. The DNA of the CDR3 is TGTGCCAGGGGACAGGGACTTATGCGGCAGCCCCAGCATTTT. It codes for CARGQGLMRQPQHF.

This clonotype has a count of ten or more. The rearrangement links TRBV7-9 to TRBJ2-3, with TRBD1 as a possible D gene (6 bases). Germline V lookup: CDR1 SEHNR, CDR2 FQNEAQ (reference sequence). Trimming took 5 bases from V and 2 from J, leaving 11 bases between them. This CDR3 has 14 amino acids. The CDR3 DNA sequence: TGTGCCAGCAGCCCTTGGACAGCCACAGATACGCAGTATTTT. Translated, it gives CASSPWTATDTQYF.

This clonotype was counted only a few times. The genes are TRBV11-2 and TRBJ2-2; the match to TRBD1 covers 11 bases. The CDR3 consists of 16 residues. The ends lost 6 bases at V and 7 bases at J; junction bases unmatched: 10. Germline CDR1 SGHAT, CDR2 FQNNGV. Here the CDR3 reads CASRRPGQGAGGELFF. CDR3 DNA sequence: TGTGCCAGCAGACGACCTGGACAGGGGGCGGGCGGGGAGCTGTTTTTT.

This clonotype occurred a few times. The V gene is TRBV6-1, the J gene TRBJ2-2; TRBD1 might be the D (6 bases). Deletions cut 5 bases from V and 0 bases from J, with 16 bases between. CDR3 size: 17 residues. Germline values: CDR1 MNHNS, CDR2 SASEGT. DNA of the CDR3: TGTGCCAGCAGTCAACTTGGGGGCCCCGCGAACACCGGGGAGCTGTTTTTT. Residues: CASSQLGGPANTGELFF.

This clonotype was counted only a few times. The V gene is TRBV3-1, the J gene TRBJ1-2; D is unclear. The germline V gene has CDR1 LGHDT and CDR2 YNNKEL (reference sequence). The CDR3 is 14 amino acids. V was cut by 1 base and J by 5 bases, with 11 bases left in between. The DNA of the CDR3 is TGTGCCAGCAGCCAAGGATTAACCCATTATGGCTACACCTTC. The encoded protein is CASSQGLTHYGYTF.

This clonotype was recorded only once. The chain joins TRBV23-1 to TRBJ2-1; the D is unclear. TRBV23-1 is noted as an ORF with a role that remains uncertain. The CDR3 loop spans 15 amino acids. Trimming removed 4 bases at V and 0 bases at J, with 10 bases between. The CDR3 nucleotides are TGCGCCAGCAGTCGGCGGAAGGCCTCCTACAATGAGCAGTTCTTC. As protein: CASSRRKASYNEQFF.

The chain has TRBV20-1 and TRBJ2-3; 10 bases are a match to TRBD1. The CDR3 runs 13 residues. Germline loops: CDR1 DFQATT, CDR2 SNEGSKA (reference sequence). J gave up 5 bases and V 5 bases, and 4 bases lay outside the gene matches. The CDR3 sequence: CSAGTGALDTQYF. In DNA form, the CDR3 reads TGCAGTGCTGGGACAGGGGCACTAGATACGCAGTATTTT.

This chain links TRBV10-3 with TRBJ2-5, with 11 bases that match TRBD2. CDR3 length: 15 amino acids. Per the germline V gene, CDR1 is ENHRY and CDR2 is SYGVKD. With 1 base clipped from V and 4 bases from J, the junction kept 2 bases outside the gene matches. This CDR3 is CAISELGLAGETQYF. CDR3 DNA sequence: TGTGCCATCAGTGAGTTAGGACTAGCGGGAGAGACCCAGTACTTC.

This clonotype was detected only a few times. This sequence joins TRBV19 and TRBJ1-3; D unresolved. The V end lost 7 bases, the J end lost 0 bases, and 10 bases lay between the germline ends. The CDR3 is 14 amino acids. The germline gives CDR1 LNHDA, CDR2 SQIVND (reference sequence). CDR3 loop: CASTVPGSGNTIYF. The CDR3 DNA is TGTGCCAGTACAGTTCCGGGCTCTGGAAACACCATATATTTT. The variable domain in full, completed from reference TRBV19 and TRBJ1-3, reads DGGITQSPKYLFRKEGQNVTLSCEQNLNHDAMYWYRQDPGQGLRLIYYSQIVNDFQKGDIAEGYSVSREKKESFPLTVTSAQKNPTAFYLCASTVPGSGNTIYFGEGSWLTVV.

The CDR3 nucleotides are TGCAGCGTTGAATCCCCTCAGGGGGCGGGCACTGAAGCTTTCTTT. As protein: CSVESPQGAGTEAFF. The chain uses TRBV29-1 and TRBJ1-1, with 8 nucleotides matching TRBD1. The CDR3 totals 15 residues. V was clipped by 2 bases and J by 4 bases; unmatched bases: 9. Per germline, CDR1 SQVTM and CDR2 ANQGSEA.

The chain couples TRBV4-2 to TRBJ1-2, with D tentatively TRBD1 (5 bases). CDR1 is LGHNA, CDR2 YNFKEQ, per germline. V lost 0 bases, J lost 3 bases, and 8 bases lay in between. CDR3 size: 14 residues. CDR3 protein: CASSQDTGYYGYTF. The CDR3 DNA sequence: TGTGCCAGCAGCCAAGATACAGGCTACTATGGCTACACCTTC.

This clonotype was detected a few times. The V call is TRBV18, the J call TRBJ2-7; D may match TRBD1 or TRBD2 (5 bases each). CDR1 KGHSH and CDR2 LQKENI come from the germline V gene. CDR3 size: 12 residues. V was clipped by 5 bases and J by 3 bases, with 8 bases between them. CDR3 protein: CASSEGLYEQYF. The CDR3, as DNA: TGTGCCAGCTCAGAGGGGCTCTACGAGCAGTACTTC.

This sequence joins TRBV20-1 and TRBJ2-1; D call uncertain. Germline assignment: CDR1 DFQATT and CDR2 SNEGSKA (reference sequence). Trimming cost V 0 bases and J 1 base, with 10 bases left between them. The CDR3 runs to 15 residues. The CDR3 here is CSARDSVRSYNEQFF. The CDR3 bases are TGCAGTGCTAGAGATTCTGTGCGGTCCTACAATGAGCAGTTCTTC.

The gene calls are TRBV11-2 and TRBJ1-2; D is possibly TRBD1 (5 bases). Germline V gene sequence: CDR1 SGHAT, CDR2 FQNNGV. CDR3 length: 13 residues. Trimming stripped 3 bases from V and 5 bases from J, with 10 bases between. Here the CDR3 reads CASSFAGSYGYTF. CDR3 coding DNA: TGTGCCAGCAGCTTTGCAGGGTCATATGGCTACACCTTC.

This clonotype was counted at least ten times. The chain has TRBV5-1 and TRBJ1-3; weak D call: TRBD1 (6 bases). V lost 4 bases to trimming and J lost 7 bases, with 9 bases between them. The CDR3 loop spans 12 amino acids. The germline V gene has CDR1 SGHRS and CDR2 YFSETQ. The CDR3 DNA is TGCGCCAGCAGCCTTACAGGGAACACCATATATTTT. It yields the protein CASSLTGNTIYF.

This clonotype has just a few counts. The chain employs TRBV7-2 and TRBJ1-5, with a tentative D call TRBD1 (6 bases). Germline V gene data show CDR1 as SGHTA and CDR2 as FQGNSA. The V end was cut by 3 bases, the J end by 4 bases, with 13 bases between. CDR3 length equals 15 residues. The DNA for the CDR3 is TGTGCCAGCAGCTTTTTTGCAGACAGGAATCAGCCCCAGCATTTT. Its translation is CASSFFADRNQPQHF. The complete variable domain, with remaining parts taken from reference TRBV7-2 and TRBJ1-5, reads GAGVSQSPSNKVTEKGKDVELRCDPISGHTALYWYRQSLGQGLEFLIYFQGNSAPDKSGLPSDRFSAERTGGSVSTLTIQRTQQEDSAVYLCASSFFADRNQPQHFGDGTRLSIL.

This clonotype was recorded many times. The chain employs TRBV12-3 or TRBV12-4 and TRBJ1-1; a possible D gene is TRBD1 (5 bases). Trimming took off 7 bases at V and 5 bases at J, with 20 bases between the two ends. CDR3 length: 15 residues. CDR3 bases: TGTGCCAGCAATCATCCGCGTGGGGGGACGACTGAAGCTTTCTTT. This codes for CASNHPRGGTTEAFF.

This clonotype was observed a handful of times. The chain links TRBV11-2 to TRBJ2-3, with a weak D call TRBD1 (6 bases). V was shortened by 0 bases and J by 1 base, with 8 bases between the two germline ends. There are 15 residues in the CDR3. The germline gives CDR1 SGHAT, CDR2 FQNNGV. The CDR3 reads CASSLEQGGTDTQYF. DNA of the CDR3: TGTGCCAGCAGCTTAGAACAGGGCGGCACAGATACGCAGTATTTT.

V and J are TRBV11-1 and TRBJ1-1; a weak D match, TRBD1 (5 bases). CDR3 length: 18 residues. V was trimmed by 5 bases and J by 3 bases, leaving 25 bases between them. Germline CDR1 SGHAT, CDR2 FQDESV (reference sequence). The CDR3 DNA follows: TGTGCCAGCAGCGGACAAAACGGGCTTCGGGCGAGGGACACTGAAGCTTTCTTT. Translating gives CASSGQNGLRARDTEAFF.